A single sample is the source of the 31 T cell receptor beta chains below, sequenced in a study of blood T cell repertoires in COVID-19. The method was immunoSEQ multiplex PCR; TCRdb's version includes in-frame clones alone and lacks a portion of them. The sample includes 200,000 or so clones, 84% of them seen just once. What was sequenced was peripheral blood. The receptors stem from a man in his forties who had recovered from COVID-19.

This clone came up once. The genes are TRBV6-5 and TRBJ2-7, with 8 bases aligning to TRBD1. CDR3 size: 15 residues. CDR1 is MNHEY, CDR2 SVGAGI, per germline. Trimming removed 2 bases from V and 0 bases from J; junction bases left unmatched: 3. CDR3 coding DNA: TGTGCCAGCAGTTACCAAGGACAGGGCTCCTACGAGCAGTACTTC. Translated: CASSYQGQGSYEQYF.

This chain uses TRBV7-9 with TRBJ1-1, with 12 bases lining up with TRBD1. The CDR3 has 17 residues. From germline, CDR1 is SEHNR and CDR2 FQNEAQ (reference sequence). The V segment lost 0 bases and the J segment 0 bases; nucleotides outside the gene matches: 2. The CDR3 bases are TGTGCCAGCAGCTTAGCGAGGGACAGGGGGCTGAACACTGAAGCTTTCTTT. Protein sequence: CASSLARDRGLNTEAFF.

The chain combines TRBV7-2 with TRBJ1-5; D is ambiguous. This CDR3 is 13 amino acids long. Germline values: CDR1 SGHTA, CDR2 FQGNSA. The ends were cut back, 5 bases at V and 3 bases at J, with 8 bases in the middle. The CDR3 loop reads CASSGPLNQPQHF. In DNA form, the CDR3 reads TGTGCCAGCAGCGGGCCACTCAATCAGCCCCAGCATTTT.

The chain uses TRBV6-2 or TRBV6-3 and TRBJ1-2; TRBD1 aligns across 8 bases. CDR3 size: 12 residues. The junction had 2 bases not matched to a gene; V was cut back by 6 bases and J by 5 bases. Per germline, CDR1 MNHEY and CDR2 SVGEGT. The DNA for the CDR3 is TGTGCCAGCAGCGACAGGGGATATGGCTACACCTTC. Its translation: CASSDRGYGYTF.

The V and J genes are TRBV30 and TRBJ1-2; 7 bases are shared with TRBD1. The CDR3 is 13 residues long. The trim removed 6 bases at V and 2 bases at J, leaving 6 bases unmatched. Germline CDR1 is GTSNPN and CDR2 is SVGIG (reference sequence). The CDR3 is CACRTGENYGYTF. In DNA form, the CDR3 reads TGTGCCTGTCGGACAGGAGAGAACTATGGCTACACCTTC.

This clone has more than one count but fewer than ten. This chain connects TRBV3-1 (or the pseudogene TRBV3-2) to TRBJ1-2, with D maybe TRBD1 (6 bases). The germline V and J ends were trimmed by 0 bases and 4 bases, with 12 bases remaining between them. The CDR3 is made up of 15 amino acids. Germline V gene sequence: CDR1 LGHDT, CDR2 YNNKEL (reference sequence). CDR3: CASSQDLQGSYGYTF. CDR3 nucleotides: TGTGCCAGCAGCCAAGATCTTCAGGGGTCCTATGGCTACACCTTC.

The rearrangement links TRBV10-3 to TRBJ1-1, with TRBD1 matching 9 bases. Germline-derived CDR1 and CDR2 are ENHRY and SYGVKD. Trimming took 4 bases from V and 3 from J; bases not matched to a gene: 6. The CDR3 loop spans 15 amino acids. CDR3 nucleotides: TGTGCCATCAGTGCCAGACAGGGGGTGGACACTGAAGCTTTCTTT. This translates into CAISARQGVDTEAFF.

This clone occurred once. The chain carries TRBV9 and TRBJ2-1, with D maybe TRBD2 (6 bases). Trimming left V 2 bases short and J 4 bases short, with 16 bases between. This CDR3 has 16 residues. Germline-derived CDR1 and CDR2 are SGDLS and YYNGEE. CDR3 sequence reads: CASSVSGVAEYNEQFF. CDR3 DNA sequence: TGTGCCAGCAGCGTTTCTGGTGTAGCGGAATACAATGAGCAGTTCTTC.

The rearrangement links TRBV6-1 to TRBJ1-1, with 10 bases lining up with TRBD1. Looked up from germline, CDR1 is MNHNS and CDR2 is SASEGT. The CDR3 is made up of 14 amino acids. Germline trimming cut 1 base from V and 4 bases from J; bases unmatched to any gene: 0. The CDR3 here is CASSEGTGGTEAFF. The CDR3 nucleotides are TGTGCCAGCAGTGAAGGGACAGGGGGCACTGAAGCTTTCTTT.

This chain joins TRBV6-5 and TRBJ1-5; D unresolved. V was pared by 8 bases and J by 1 base, with 15 bases between. This CDR3 has 15 residues. CDR1 and CDR2 (germline): MNHEY, SVGAGI. The CDR3 reads CASQRVHSSNQPQHF. CDR3 sequence (DNA): TGTGCCAGCCAACGGGTGCACTCCAGCAATCAGCCCCAGCATTTT.

The chain employs TRBV5-1 and TRBJ2-7; 9 positions match TRBD1. This CDR3 is 14 amino acids long. The V gene's germline CDR1 is SGHRS and CDR2 YFSETQ. V was clipped by 4 bases and J by 6 bases; unmatched bases: 8. CDR3 DNA: TGCGCCAGCAGCCTCCGGGACAGGGCTTTCGAGCAGTACTTC. Protein: CASSLRDRAFEQYF.

V and J are TRBV7-2 and TRBJ1-5, with 7 nucleotides matching TRBD1. From germline, CDR1 is SGHTA and CDR2 FQGNSA. The V gene end was trimmed by 4 bases and the J gene end by 0 bases; junction bases not matched to a gene: 12. This CDR3 region has 18 residues. The CDR3 sequence: CASSSLSLGTVSNQPQHF. The CDR3 DNA is TGTGCCAGCAGCTCTTTATCCCTTGGGACAGTTAGCAATCAGCCCCAGCATTTT.

CDR3 nucleotides: TGTGCCAGCAGTGTAGACAGGGAAAATCAGCCCCAGCATTTT. Encoded protein: CASSVDRENQPQHF. This chain joins TRBV2 and TRBJ1-5; 7 bases match TRBD1. This CDR3 spans 14 amino acids. J lost 4 bases, V lost 4 bases, and 4 bases had no gene match. From germline, CDR1 is SNHLY and CDR2 FYNNEI.

The J gene is TRBJ2-6, the V gene TRBV21-1; no DNA check was done on the table's D call, TRBD1. TRBV21-1 is a pseudogene locus. The CDR3 is made up of 12 amino acids. For the CDR3, the DNA is TGTGCCAGGGGACAGGGTTCCAACGTCCTGACTTTC. It specifies CARGQGSNVLTF.

The V call is TRBV15, the J call TRBJ1-1; a possible D gene is TRBD1 (5 bases). The CDR3 covers 13 residues. V was clipped by 1 base and J by 11 bases, with 14 bases between them. Germline CDR1 LNHNV, CDR2 YYDKDF (reference sequence). The CDR3 DNA reads as TGTGCCACCAGCAGAGCGGGGGTCAGGGATGCTTTCTTT. The encoded protein is CATSRAGVRDAFF.

The V gene is TRBV12-5, the J gene TRBJ2-5, with 7 bases aligning to TRBD2. The CDR3 length is 13 residues. Germline assignment: CDR1 LGHNT and CDR2 FRNRAP. Trimming at V came to 4 bases and at J to 4 bases, leaving 3 bases not matched to a gene. The CDR3 reads CASGSSGGETQYF. The CDR3 bases are TGTGCTAGTGGTTCGTCGGGGGGAGAGACCCAGTACTTC.

The gene calls are TRBV18 and TRBJ1-3; D might be TRBD1 (5 bases). The germline gives CDR1 KGHSH, CDR2 LQKENI. The V end was cut by 6 bases, the J end by 0 bases, with 15 bases between. This CDR3 is built from 16 residues. The CDR3 sequence: CASSQGLSSSGNTIYF. Here the CDR3 DNA reads TGTGCCAGCTCGCAGGGACTTTCGAGCTCTGGAAACACCATATATTTT.

The CDR3: CASSLGGGRDTGELFF. CDR3 bases: TGTGCCAGCAGCTTAGGAGGCGGGAGGGACACCGGGGAGCTGTTTTTT. The chain uses TRBV11-2 and TRBJ2-2; 9 bases align to TRBD2. The CDR3 runs to 16 residues. With 1 base clipped from V and 3 bases from J, the junction kept 3 bases outside the gene matches. The germline V gene has CDR1 SGHAT and CDR2 FQNNGV.

V gene TRBV7-9 combines with J gene TRBJ1-1; no reliable D call. Trimming cost V 5 bases and J 0 bases, with 16 bases left between them. Germline V CDR1 and CDR2: SEHNR, FQNEAQ (reference sequence). This CDR3 is built from 16 residues. Here the CDR3 DNA reads TGTGCCAGCAGCAAAAGGGCGGGAACCATGAACACTGAAGCTTTCTTT. Translation gives CASSKRAGTMNTEAFF.

The rearrangement links TRBV7-2 to TRBJ1-1, with D perhaps TRBD1 (6 bases). Germline V gene sequence: CDR1 SGHTA, CDR2 FQGNSA. V lost 2 bases, J lost 0 bases, and 10 bases lay in between. The CDR3 is made up of 15 amino acids. The CDR3 DNA follows: TGTGCCAGCAGCTTACAGGGGTTTATGAACACTGAAGCTTTCTTT. Its protein is CASSLQGFMNTEAFF.

This clone has a handful of counts. The V gene is TRBV7-2, the J gene TRBJ2-7, with a weak D call TRBD1 (6 bases). V gave up 5 bases and J gave up 0 bases, with 14 bases separating them. This CDR3 comprises 15 residues. In germline, CDR1 is SGHTA, CDR2 FQGNSA. The CDR3 nucleotides are TGTGCCAGCAGCCCTAACAGGGCCCACTCCTACGAGCAGTACTTC. Its protein product is CASSPNRAHSYEQYF. The full variable domain, with the rest looked up from reference TRBV7-2 and TRBJ2-7, is GAGVSQSPSNKVTEKGKDVELRCDPISGHTALYWYRQSLGQGLEFLIYFQGNSAPDKSGLPSDRFSAERTGGSVSTLTIQRTQQEDSAVYLCASSPNRAHSYEQYFGPGTRLTVT.

This clone appeared a few times. CDR3 region: CASSLFTGGNTQPQHF. As DNA, the CDR3 is TGTGCCAGCAGCTTATTCACAGGGGGCAATACTCAGCCCCAGCATTTT. The V gene is TRBV5-6, the J gene TRBJ1-5, with 9 bases that match TRBD1. Germline V gene lookup returns CDR1 SGHDT and CDR2 YYEEEE. This CDR3 comprises 16 residues. Losses at the gene ends were 2 bases for V and 6 bases for J; bases not matched to a gene: 9.

The chain links TRBV19 to TRBJ1-2; the match to TRBD1 covers 7 bases. The CDR3 contains 15 residues. J lost 4 bases, V lost 5 bases, and 10 bases had no gene match. Germline lookup yields CDR1 LNHDA and CDR2 SQIVND (reference sequence). CDR3 DNA: TGTGCCAGTAGTCCTCAGACAGGGAGGTCCTATGGCTACACCTTC. Translated: CASSPQTGRSYGYTF.

CDR3 sequence (DNA): TGTGCCATCAGTAGCTCCGGGGGACAGAGCTACGAGCAGTACTTC. The encoded protein is CAISSSGGQSYEQYF. The J gene is TRBJ2-7, the V gene TRBV10-3, with D perhaps matching TRBD1 (7 bases). The V gene lost 5 bases and the J gene lost 3 bases, with 17 bases spanning the gap. Germline V gene data show CDR1 as ENHRY and CDR2 as SYGVKD. This CDR3 contains 15 residues.

V is TRBV30 and J is TRBJ2-7; 7 bases align to TRBD1. The junction had 3 bases not matched to a gene; V was cut back by 1 base and J by 0 bases. The CDR3 sequence is 14 residues long. The germline gives CDR1 GTSNPN, CDR2 SVGIG (reference sequence). CDR3: CAWSEDRYSYEQYF. The DNA of the CDR3 is TGTGCCTGGAGTGAGGACAGGTACTCCTACGAGCAGTACTTC.

This chain connects TRBV7-2 to TRBJ2-7, with D unresolved. The CDR3 extends over 16 amino acids. The germline V gene has CDR1 SGHTA and CDR2 FQGNSA. V lost 1 base to trimming and J lost 4 bases, with 17 bases between them. CDR3 sequence reads: CASSLGQPRYGYEQYF. The CDR3 DNA sequence: TGTGCCAGCAGCTTAGGCCAGCCTAGGTATGGGTACGAGCAGTACTTC.

CDR3 loop: CAWSTAGTSGTGELFF. CDR3 DNA sequence: TGTGCCTGGAGTACCGCCGGGACTAGCGGCACCGGGGAGCTGTTTTTT. The chain recombines TRBV30 with TRBJ2-2, with TRBD2 matching 11 bases. The CDR3 totals 16 residues. V was pared by 2 bases and J by 4 bases, with 6 bases of the junction left unmatched. CDR1 is GTSNPN and CDR2 is SVGIG in the germline V gene (reference sequence).

The rearrangement joins TRBV6-1 to TRBJ1-1; tentative D call: TRBD1 (6 bases). CDR3 length equals 11 residues. Between the trimmed V and J ends, which lost 3 bases and 11 bases, there was a span of 10 bases. CDR1 MNHNS and CDR2 SASEGT come from the germline V gene. The CDR3 region is CASSDFRGAFF. The DNA for the CDR3 is TGTGCCAGCAGTGATTTTAGGGGGGCTTTCTTT.

This clone occurred once. This specimen includes other DNA sequences encoding the same CDR3. The chain is built from TRBV12-3 or TRBV12-4 and TRBJ1-2, with 7 positions matching TRBD1. The CDR3 covers 12 residues. After removal of 3 bases from V and 8 bases from J, the junction contained 3 bases not matched to a gene. The CDR3 protein is CASSFKGGGYTF. CDR3 nucleotides: TGTGCCAGCAGTTTTAAAGGGGGCGGCTACACCTTC.

This clone was found many times. The V call is TRBV5-6, the J call TRBJ2-7; a possible D gene is TRBD2 (6 bases). The CDR3 length is 16 residues. V was trimmed by 3 bases and J by 1 base, leaving 17 bases between them. CDR1 and CDR2 (germline): SGHDT, YYEEEE. The CDR3 coding sequence is TGTGCCAGCAGCTCCCTCGGGCGGGGAGAGTCCTACGAGCAGTACTTC. As protein: CASSSLGRGESYEQYF. The full variable domain, its missing parts supplied by reference TRBV5-6 and TRBJ2-7, is DAGVTQSPTHLIKTRGQQVTLRCSPKSGHDTVSWYQQALGQGPQFIFQYYEEEERQRGNFPDRFSGHQFPNYSSELNVNALLLGDSALYLCASSSLGRGESYEQYFGPGTRLTVT.

This clone has just one count. The CDR3 loop is CSVETGEGQPQHF. CDR3 coding DNA: TGCAGCGTTGAGACAGGGGAAGGTCAGCCCCAGCATTTT. The V call is TRBV29-1, the J call TRBJ1-5, with 8 bases that match TRBD1. Germline lookup yields CDR1 SQVTM and CDR2 ANQGSEA. The CDR3 spans 13 residues. V trimming: 3 bases; J trimming: 6 bases; junction bases outside the gene matches: 4.